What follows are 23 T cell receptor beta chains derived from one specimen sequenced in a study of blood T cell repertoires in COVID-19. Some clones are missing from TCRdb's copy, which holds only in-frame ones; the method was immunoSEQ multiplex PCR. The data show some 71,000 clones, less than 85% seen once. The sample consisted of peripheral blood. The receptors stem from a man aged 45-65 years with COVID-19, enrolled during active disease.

In DNA form, the CDR3 reads TGTGCCAGCAGCACCGGACTAGCGCCTCGCTCCTACGAGCAGTACTTC. Translation gives CASSTGLAPRSYEQYF. V gene TRBV21-1 combines with J gene TRBJ2-7; TRBD2 is taken as the D call from the table, unchecked against the DNA. TRBV21-1 counts as a pseudogene. This CDR3 is built from 16 residues.

The CDR3 protein is CASSRDGGGYGYTF. CDR3 DNA: TGCGCCAGCAGCCGAGATGGGGGAGGCTATGGCTACACCTTC. The chain is built from TRBV4-1 and TRBJ1-2, with D possibly TRBD1 on 5 matching bases. Germline V lookup: CDR1 MGHRA, CDR2 YSYEKL. The CDR3 has 14 residues. V was trimmed by 4 bases and J by 4 bases, leaving 13 bases between them.

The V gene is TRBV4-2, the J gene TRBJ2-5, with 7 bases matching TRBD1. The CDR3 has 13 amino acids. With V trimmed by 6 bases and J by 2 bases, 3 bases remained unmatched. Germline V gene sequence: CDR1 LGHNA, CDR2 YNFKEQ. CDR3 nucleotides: TGTGCCAGCAGTCGGGACAGACAAGAGACCCAGTACTTC. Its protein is CASSRDRQETQYF.

The CDR3 loop reads CASSINRNYEQYF. The CDR3 DNA follows: TGTGCCAGTAGTATTAACAGAAACTACGAGCAGTACTTC. This sequence joins TRBV19 and TRBJ2-7; D is unclear. The V gene's germline CDR1 is LNHDA and CDR2 SQIVND (reference sequence). Trimming stripped 3 bases from V and 3 bases from J, with 9 bases between. The CDR3 runs 13 residues.

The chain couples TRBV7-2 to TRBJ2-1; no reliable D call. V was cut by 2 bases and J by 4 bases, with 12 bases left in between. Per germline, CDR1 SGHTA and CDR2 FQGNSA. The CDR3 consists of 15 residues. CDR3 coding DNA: TGTGCCAGCAGCTTAAATGGCGGCCCGTACAATGAGCAGTTCTTC. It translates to CASSLNGGPYNEQFF.

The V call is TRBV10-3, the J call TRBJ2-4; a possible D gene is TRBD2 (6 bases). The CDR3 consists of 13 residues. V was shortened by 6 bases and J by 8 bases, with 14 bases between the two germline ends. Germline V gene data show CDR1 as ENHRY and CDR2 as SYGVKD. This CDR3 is CAIRSGTGDIQYF. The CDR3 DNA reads TGTGCCATCAGATCGGGGACGGGGGACATTCAGTACTTC.

In DNA, the CDR3 is TGTGCCAGCCACGGGGATGAAAAACTGTTTTTT. This encodes CASHGDEKLFF. The chain links TRBV6-5 to TRBJ1-4, with D hard to call. The germline V gene has CDR1 MNHEY and CDR2 SVGAGI. V was cut by 8 bases and J by 6 bases, with 7 bases left in between. CDR3 length equals 11 residues.

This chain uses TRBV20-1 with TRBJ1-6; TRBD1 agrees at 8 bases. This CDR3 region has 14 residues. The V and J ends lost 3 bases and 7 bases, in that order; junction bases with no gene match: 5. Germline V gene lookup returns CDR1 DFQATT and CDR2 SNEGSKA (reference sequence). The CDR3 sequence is CSASTDRDNSPLHF. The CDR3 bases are TGCAGTGCTAGTACGGACAGGGACAATTCACCCCTCCACTTT.

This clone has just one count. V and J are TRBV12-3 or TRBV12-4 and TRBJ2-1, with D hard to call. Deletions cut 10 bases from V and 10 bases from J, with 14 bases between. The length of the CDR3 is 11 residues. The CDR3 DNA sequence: TGTGCCACCAGCCTTAGCTTCGAGCAGTTCTTC. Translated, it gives CATSLSFEQFF.

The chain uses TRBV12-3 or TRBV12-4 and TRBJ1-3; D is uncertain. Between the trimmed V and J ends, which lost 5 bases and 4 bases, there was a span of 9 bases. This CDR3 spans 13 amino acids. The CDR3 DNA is TGTGCCAGCAGTCTTTATCGGGGAAACACCATATATTTT. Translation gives CASSLYRGNTIYF.

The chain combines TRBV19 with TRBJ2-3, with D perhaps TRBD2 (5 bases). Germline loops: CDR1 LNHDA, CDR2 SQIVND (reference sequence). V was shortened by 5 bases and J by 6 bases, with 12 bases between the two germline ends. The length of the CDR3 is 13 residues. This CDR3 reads CASSLDSGDTQYF. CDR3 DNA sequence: TGTGCCAGTAGTCTCGATTCGGGGGATACGCAGTATTTT.

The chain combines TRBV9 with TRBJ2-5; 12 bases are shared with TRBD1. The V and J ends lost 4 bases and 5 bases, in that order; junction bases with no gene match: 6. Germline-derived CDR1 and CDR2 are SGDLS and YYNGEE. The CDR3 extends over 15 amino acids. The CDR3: CASSPGQGASETQYF. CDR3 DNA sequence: TGTGCCAGCAGCCCGGGACAGGGGGCCAGTGAGACCCAGTACTTC.

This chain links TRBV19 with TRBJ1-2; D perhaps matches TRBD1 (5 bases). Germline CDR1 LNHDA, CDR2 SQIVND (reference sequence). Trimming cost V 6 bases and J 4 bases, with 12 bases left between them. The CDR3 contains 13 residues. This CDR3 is CASSPRAGYGYTF. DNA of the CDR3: TGTGCCAGTAGCCCCAGGGCCGGCTATGGCTACACCTTC.

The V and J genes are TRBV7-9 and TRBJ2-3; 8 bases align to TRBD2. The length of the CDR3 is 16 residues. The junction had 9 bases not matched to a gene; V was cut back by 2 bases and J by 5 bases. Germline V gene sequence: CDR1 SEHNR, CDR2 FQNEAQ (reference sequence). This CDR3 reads CASSLTAGALGDTQYF. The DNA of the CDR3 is TGTGCCAGCAGCTTAACAGCGGGGGCCCTCGGAGATACGCAGTATTTT.

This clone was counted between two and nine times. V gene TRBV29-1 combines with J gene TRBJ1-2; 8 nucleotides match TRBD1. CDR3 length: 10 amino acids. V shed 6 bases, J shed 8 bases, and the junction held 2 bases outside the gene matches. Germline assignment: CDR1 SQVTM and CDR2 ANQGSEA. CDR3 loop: CSVGQGGYTF. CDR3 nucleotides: TGCAGCGTCGGACAGGGAGGCTACACCTTC.

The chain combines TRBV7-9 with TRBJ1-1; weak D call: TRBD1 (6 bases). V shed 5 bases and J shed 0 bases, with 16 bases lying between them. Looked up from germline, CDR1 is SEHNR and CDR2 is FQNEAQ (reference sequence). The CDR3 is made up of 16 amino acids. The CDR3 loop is CASSPRGGQMNTEAFF. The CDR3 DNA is TGTGCCAGCAGCCCCCGGGGGGGCCAGATGAACACTGAAGCTTTCTTT.

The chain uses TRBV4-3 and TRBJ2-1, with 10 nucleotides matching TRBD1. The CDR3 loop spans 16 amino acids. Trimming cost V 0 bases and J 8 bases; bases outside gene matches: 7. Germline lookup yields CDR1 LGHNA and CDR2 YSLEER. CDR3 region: CASSQEYGQGDYEQFF. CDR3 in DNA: TGCGCCAGCAGCCAAGAGTACGGACAGGGGGACTATGAGCAGTTCTTC.

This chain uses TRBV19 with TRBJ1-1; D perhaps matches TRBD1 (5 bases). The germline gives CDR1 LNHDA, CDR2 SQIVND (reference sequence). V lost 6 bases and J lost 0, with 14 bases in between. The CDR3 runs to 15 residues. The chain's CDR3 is CASRQMTDVNTEAFF. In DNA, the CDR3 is TGTGCCAGTAGACAAATGACAGACGTGAACACTGAAGCTTTCTTT.

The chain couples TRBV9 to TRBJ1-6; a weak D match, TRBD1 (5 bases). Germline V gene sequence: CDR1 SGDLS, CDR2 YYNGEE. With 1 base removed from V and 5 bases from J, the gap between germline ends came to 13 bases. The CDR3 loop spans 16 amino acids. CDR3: CASSVFDSQNNSPLHF. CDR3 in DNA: TGTGCCAGCAGCGTATTCGACAGTCAGAATAATTCACCCCTCCACTTT.

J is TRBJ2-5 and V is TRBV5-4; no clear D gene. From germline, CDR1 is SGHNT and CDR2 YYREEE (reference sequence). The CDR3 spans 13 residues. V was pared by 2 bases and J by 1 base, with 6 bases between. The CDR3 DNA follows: TGTGCCAGCAGCTTAGACATCCAAGAGACCCAGTACTTC. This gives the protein CASSLDIQETQYF.

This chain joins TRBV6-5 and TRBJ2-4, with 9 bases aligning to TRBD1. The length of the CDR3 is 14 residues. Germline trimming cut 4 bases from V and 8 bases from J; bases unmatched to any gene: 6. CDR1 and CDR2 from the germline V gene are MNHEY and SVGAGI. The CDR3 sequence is CASSSPGQGYIQYF. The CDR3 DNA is TGTGCCAGCAGTTCCCCGGGACAGGGCTACATTCAGTACTTC.

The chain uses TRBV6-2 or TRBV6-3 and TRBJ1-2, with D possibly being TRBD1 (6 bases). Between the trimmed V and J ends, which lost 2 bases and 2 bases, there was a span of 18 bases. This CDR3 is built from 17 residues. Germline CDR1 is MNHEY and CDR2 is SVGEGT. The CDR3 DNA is TGTGCCAGCAGTTACCCTTCTCAGGGGCGGGAGAACTATGGCTACACCTTC. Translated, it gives CASSYPSQGRENYGYTF.

CDR3 sequence reads: CASSKGTSMDNEQFF. CDR3 coding DNA: TGTGCCAGTAGTAAGGGGACTAGCATGGACAATGAGCAGTTCTTC. This chain uses TRBV19 with TRBJ2-1; TRBD2 agrees at 9 bases. This CDR3 contains 15 residues. CDR1 LNHDA and CDR2 SQIVND come from the germline V gene (reference sequence). The V segment lost 4 bases and the J segment 5 bases; nucleotides outside the gene matches: 6.